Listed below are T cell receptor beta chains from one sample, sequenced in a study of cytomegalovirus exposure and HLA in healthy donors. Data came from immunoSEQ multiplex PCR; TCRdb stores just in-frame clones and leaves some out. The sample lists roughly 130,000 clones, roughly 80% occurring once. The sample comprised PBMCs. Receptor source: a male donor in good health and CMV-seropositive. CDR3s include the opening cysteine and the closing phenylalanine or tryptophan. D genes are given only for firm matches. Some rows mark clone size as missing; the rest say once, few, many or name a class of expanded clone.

CDR3: CAIRAGGGVQETQYF; DNA: TGTGCCATCAGGGCCGGCGGCGGGGTCCAAGAGACCCAGTACTTC; J: TRBJ2-5; length: 15; D: NA; V: TRBV10-3; size: NA
CDR3: CASATSWGSYEQYF; DNA: TGTGCCAGCGCGACTAGTTGGGGCTCCTACGAGCAGTACTTC; J: TRBJ2-7; length: 14; D: NA; V: TRBV6-1; size: NA
CDR3: CASNTILAGGQGTQYF; DNA: TGCGCCAGCAACACTATACTAGCGGGAGGGCAGGGTACGCAGTATTTT; J: TRBJ2-3; length: 16; D: TRBD2; V: TRBV5-1; size: NA
CDR3: CASNRDTSSYGYTF; DNA: TGTGCCAGCAACCGGGACACCAGTTCCTATGGCTACACCTTC; J: TRBJ1-2; length: 14; D: NA; V: TRBV5-6; size: NA
CDR3: CASSSGRDSLRDTQYF; DNA: TGCGCCAGCAGCTCGGGCCGGGACTCGCTCAGGGATACGCAGTATTTT; J: TRBJ2-3; length: 16; D: NA; V: TRBV5-1; size: NA
CDR3: CAWSPTRRALNTGELFF; DNA: TGTGCCTGGAGCCCCACCCGGAGGGCCCTAAACACCGGGGAGCTGTTTTTT; J: TRBJ2-2; length: 17; D: NA; V: TRBV30; size: NA
CDR3: CASSPAGGNEQFF; DNA: TGTGCCAGCAGTCCAGCGGGAGGGAATGAGCAGTTCTTC; J: TRBJ2-1; length: 13; D: TRBD2; V: TRBV2; size: NA
CDR3: CATARGHGNQPQHF; DNA: TGTGCCACCGCCAGGGGGCATGGCAATCAGCCCCAGCATTTT; J: TRBJ1-5; length: 14; D: TRBD1; V: TRBV19; size: NA
CDR3: CASSLPEYNEQFF; DNA: TGTGCCAGCAGCTTGCCGGAGTACAATGAGCAGTTCTTC; J: TRBJ2-1; length: 13; D: NA; V: TRBV5-5; size: once
CDR3: CASSLGQGAAGYGYTF; DNA: TGTGCCAGCAGCTTAGGACAAGGGGCCGCCGGGTATGGCTACACCTTC; J: TRBJ1-2; length: 16; D: NA; V: TRBV11-2; size: NA
CDR3: CASTHRGERAFF; DNA: TGTGCCAGCACCCACAGGGGCGAGCGGGCTTTCTTT; J: TRBJ1-1; length: 12; D: TRBD1; V: TRBV4-2; size: NA
CDR3: CASSAGTPYEQYF; DNA: TGTGCCAGCAGCGCTGGGACACCCTACGAGCAGTACTTC; J: TRBJ2-7; length: 13; D: NA; V: TRBV9; size: once
CDR3: CASSLQGGNQPQHF; DNA: TGTGCCAGCAGCCTACAGGGTGGCAATCAGCCCCAGCATTTT; J: TRBJ1-5; length: 14; D: NA; V: TRBV5-5; size: few
CDR3: CASSQVSGDQPQHF; DNA: TGCGCCAGCAGCCAAGTAAGCGGGGATCAGCCCCAGCATTTT; J: TRBJ1-5; length: 14; D: NA; V: TRBV4-1; size: NA
CDR3: CASSLRGQGADEQYF; DNA: TGTGCCAGCAGCTTAAGGGGACAGGGGGCCGACGAGCAGTACTTC; J: TRBJ2-7; length: 15; D: TRBD1; V: TRBV7-9; size: NA
CDR3: CASRPGNRPQPQHF; DNA: TGTGCCAGCCGCCCGGGGAACAGACCTCAGCCCCAGCATTTT; J: TRBJ1-5; length: 14; D: NA; V: TRBV27; size: few
CDR3: CASSPGGNEQFF; DNA: TGTGCCAGCAGCCCCGGCGGCAATGAGCAGTTCTTC; J: TRBJ2-1; length: 12; D: NA; V: TRBV7-3; size: NA
CDR3: CASSFSIRGGELFF; DNA: TGTGCCAGCAGCTTTTCAATAAGGGGGGGGGAGCTGTTTTTT; J: TRBJ2-2; length: 14; D: NA; V: TRBV7-8; size: NA
CDR3: CASSPGGGEQFF; DNA: TGTGCCAGCTCACCGGGGGGGGGTGAGCAGTTCTTC; J: TRBJ2-1; length: 12; D: TRBD2; V: TRBV18; size: NA
CDR3: CASSQDWSGTYEQYF; DNA: TGCGCCAGCAGCCAAGATTGGTCAGGGACCTACGAGCAGTACTTC; J: TRBJ2-7; length: 15; D: NA; V: TRBV4-3; size: few
CDR3: CASSLAGGGEKLFF; DNA: TGTGCCAGCAGCTTAGCAGGGGGCGGAGAAAAACTGTTTTTT; J: TRBJ1-4; length: 14; D: TRBD1; V: TRBV7-2; size: few
CDR3: CASSQGLWRQETQYF; DNA: TGTGCCAGCAGCCAAGGTCTGTGGAGGCAAGAGACCCAGTACTTC; J: TRBJ2-5; length: 15; D: NA; V: TRBV14; size: once
CDR3: CASSQESSIGELFF; DNA: TGCGCCAGCAGCCAAGAGTCCAGTATCGGGGAGCTGTTTTTT; J: TRBJ2-2; length: 14; D: NA; V: TRBV4-1; size: NA
CDR3: CASSPVSPSTDTQYF; DNA: TGTGCCAGCTCACCAGTTAGTCCTAGCACAGATACGCAGTATTTT; J: TRBJ2-3; length: 15; D: NA; V: TRBV18; size: NA
CDR3: CASSLVRVSGANVLTF; DNA: TGCGCCAGCAGCTTGGTACGGGTCTCTGGGGCCAACGTCCTGACTTTC; J: TRBJ2-6; length: 16; D: NA; V: TRBV5-1; size: NA
CDR3: CASTQSRGPQETQYF; DNA: TGTGCCAGCACCCAGTCGAGGGGGCCCCAAGAGACCCAGTACTTC; J: TRBJ2-5; length: 15; D: TRBD1; V: TRBV6-1; size: NA
CDR3: CASSSRRGASGANVLTF; DNA: TGCGCCAGCAGCTCTAGGCGGGGGGCAAGTGGGGCCAACGTCCTGACTTTC; J: TRBJ2-6; length: 17; D: TRBD2; V: TRBV5-1; size: NA
CDR3: CASTGDRASTDTQYF; DNA: TGTGCCAGCACAGGGGACAGAGCTAGCACAGATACGCAGTATTTT; J: TRBJ2-3; length: 15; D: TRBD1; V: TRBV28; size: NA
CDR3: CASSPGVHSGNTIYF; DNA: TGTGCCAGCAGTCCCGGGGTCCACTCTGGAAACACCATATATTTT; J: TRBJ1-3; length: 15; D: NA; V: TRBV28; size: NA
CDR3: CASSAPRDRNYGYTF; DNA: TGTGCCAGCAGCGCCCCCAGGGATCGGAACTATGGCTACACCTTC; J: TRBJ1-2; length: 15; D: NA; V: TRBV7-9; size: NA
CDR3: CASSYSGGTTEAFF; DNA: TGTGCCAGCAGTTACAGCGGGGGAACAACTGAAGCTTTCTTT; J: TRBJ1-1; length: 14; D: NA; V: TRBV6-5; size: NA
CDR3: CASSLAGTGTIMYF; DNA: TGTGCCAGCAGCTTAGCGGGGACAGGCACCATAATGTACTTC; J: TRBJ2-7; length: 14; D: TRBD1; V: TRBV7-8; size: NA
CDR3: CASSSSGGSYEQYF; DNA: TGTGCCAGCAGCTCATCTGGCGGGAGCTACGAGCAGTACTTC; J: TRBJ2-7; length: 14; D: TRBD2; V: TRBV7-2; size: NA
CDR3: CASSLERGWSPLHF; DNA: TGTGCCAGCAGCTTGGAAAGGGGCTGGTCACCCCTCCACTTT; J: TRBJ1-6; length: 14; D: NA; V: TRBV5-4; size: few
CDR3: CASSQQPPEQFF; DNA: TGTGCCAGCAGCCAACAACCTCCAGAGCAGTTCTTC; J: TRBJ2-1; length: 12; D: NA; V: TRBV7-2; size: NA
CDR3: CASSVVGGPYNEQFF; DNA: TGTGCCAGCAGCGTAGTTGGGGGCCCCTACAATGAGCAGTTCTTC; J: TRBJ2-1; length: 15; D: NA; V: TRBV9; size: NA
CDR3: CASSQDGGRGTGELFF; DNA: TGCGCCAGCAGCCAAGATGGCGGTCGCGGCACCGGGGAGCTGTTTTTT; J: TRBJ2-2; length: 16; D: NA; V: TRBV4-3; size: NA
CDR3: CASSFGTSGNKYF; DNA: TGTGCCAGCAGTTTCGGGACTAGCGGGAACAAGTACTTC; J: TRBJ2-7; length: 13; D: TRBD2; V: TRBV28; size: NA
CDR3: CASISGTGENEQFF; DNA: TGTGCCAGCATCTCCGGGACAGGGGAAAATGAGCAGTTCTTC; J: TRBJ2-1; length: 14; D: TRBD1; V: TRBV5-4; size: NA
CDR3: CASSLGKAGVRTDTQYF; DNA: TGCGCCAGCAGCTTGGGTAAAGCGGGAGTTAGGACAGATACGCAGTATTTT; J: TRBJ2-3; length: 17; D: TRBD2; V: TRBV5-1; size: NA
CDR3: CASSPGGTGYTF; DNA: TGTGCCAGCAGCCCAGGCGGGACAGGGTACACCTTC; J: TRBJ1-2; length: 12; D: TRBD1; V: TRBV9; size: NA
CDR3: CASSRSGTGQGAGYGYTF; DNA: TGTGCCAGCTCACGTTCAGGGACCGGACAGGGGGCTGGCTATGGCTACACCTTC; J: TRBJ1-2; length: 18; D: TRBD1; V: TRBV18; size: NA
CDR3: CASSQDTISGRVGSYNEQFF; DNA: TGCGCCAGCAGCCAAGATACGATTAGCGGGAGGGTAGGCTCCTACAATGAGCAGTTCTTC; J: TRBJ2-1; length: 20; D: TRBD2; V: TRBV4-3; size: NA
CDR3: CASSFSGGSYNEQFF; DNA: TGTGCCAGCAGCTTCTCGGGAGGCTCCTACAATGAGCAGTTCTTC; J: TRBJ2-1; length: 15; D: TRBD2; V: TRBV7-3; size: NA
CDR3: CASRIPGFYNEQFF; DNA: TGTGCCAGCAGGATTCCGGGGTTTTACAATGAGCAGTTCTTC; J: TRBJ2-1; length: 14; D: NA; V: TRBV6-1; size: NA
CDR3: CASSIGTGGTEAFF; DNA: TGTGCCAGTAGTATAGGAACGGGAGGCACTGAAGCTTTCTTT; J: TRBJ1-1; length: 14; D: NA; V: TRBV19; size: NA
CDR3: CASSPRTGDGAEAFF; DNA: TGTGCCAGTAGTCCAAGAACAGGGGACGGGGCTGAAGCTTTCTTT; J: TRBJ1-1; length: 15; D: TRBD1; V: TRBV19; size: NA
CDR3: CASSLVGTGTIALHF; DNA: TGCGCCAGCAGCTTGGTAGGGACAGGGACTATCGCGCTCCACTTT; J: TRBJ1-6; length: 15; D: TRBD1; V: TRBV5-1; size: NA
CDR3: CASSEGQILRYEQYF; DNA: TGTGCCAGCAGTGAGGGACAGATTTTACGCTACGAGCAGTACTTC; J: TRBJ2-7; length: 15; D: TRBD1; V: TRBV2; size: NA
CDR3: CASSRDLGYEQYF; DNA: TGTGCCAGCAGCCGGGACTTGGGCTACGAGCAGTACTTC; J: TRBJ2-7; length: 13; D: NA; V: TRBV27; size: NA
CDR3: CASSLAGGGGGIYEQYF; DNA: TGCGCCAGCAGCTTGGCCGGCGGGGGGGGAGGGATCTACGAGCAGTACTTC; J: TRBJ2-7; length: 17; D: TRBD2; V: TRBV5-1; size: once
CDR3: CASSSTNAYEQYF; DNA: TGTGCCAGCAGCTCGACAAATGCCTACGAGCAGTACTTC; J: TRBJ2-7; length: 13; D: NA; V: TRBV5-6; size: once
CDR3: CASSMVQSNTEAFF; DNA: TGTGCCAGTAGTATGGTACAGTCGAACACTGAAGCTTTCTTT; J: TRBJ1-1; length: 14; D: NA; V: TRBV19; size: NA